This TCR beta chain is from a study of vaccination and CD4 T cells after COVID-19. This clonotype came up a few times. Its specificity is unknown. Treatment meaning: roughly 10-day PBMC culture with coronavirus spike peptide pools or control peptides (ViraFEST assay). Cultured CD4+ T cell DNA was sequenced using the Oncomine TCR Beta short-read assay. Via MiXCR, TCRdb re-called the PCR reads, giving one row per CDR3 protein. The profile shows roughly 16,000 distinct CDR3 sequences, less than 40% of them singletons. The CDR3 length is 15 residues. Germline CDR1 and CDR2: LNHNV and YYDKDF (reference sequence). After removal of 2 bases from V and 4 bases from J, the junction contained 2 bases not matched to a gene.

The sequence came from a human donor with COVID-19. The chain is built from TRBV15 and TRBJ1-5, with 10 bases aligning to TRBD1. Sample: cultured CD4+ T cells from blood. DNA for the CDR3: TGTGCCACCAGCAGACGGACAGGGGGTAATCAGCCCCAGCATTTT. It encodes CATSRRTGGNQPQHF.